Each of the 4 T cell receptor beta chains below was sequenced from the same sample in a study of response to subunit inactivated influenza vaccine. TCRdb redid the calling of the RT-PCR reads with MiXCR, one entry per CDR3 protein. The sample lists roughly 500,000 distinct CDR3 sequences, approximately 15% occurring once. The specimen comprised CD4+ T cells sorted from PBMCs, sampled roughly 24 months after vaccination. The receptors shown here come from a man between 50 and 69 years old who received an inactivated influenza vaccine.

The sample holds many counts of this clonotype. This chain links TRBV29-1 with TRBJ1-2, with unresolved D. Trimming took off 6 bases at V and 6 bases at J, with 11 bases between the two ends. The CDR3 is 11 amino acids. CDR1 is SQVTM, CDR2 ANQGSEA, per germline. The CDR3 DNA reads TGCAGCGTGCAACAATACAATGGCTACACCTTC. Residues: CSVQQYNGYTF.

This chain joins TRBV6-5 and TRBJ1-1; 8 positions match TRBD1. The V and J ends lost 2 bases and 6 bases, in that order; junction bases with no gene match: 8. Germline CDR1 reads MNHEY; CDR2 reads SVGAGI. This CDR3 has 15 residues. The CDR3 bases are TGTGCCAGCAGTTACCATGGACAGGGAGCCTCTGAAGCTTTCTTT. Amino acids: CASSYHGQGASEAFF.

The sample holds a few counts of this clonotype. CDR3 sequence reads: CASSYAGQGKTDTQYF. In DNA, the CDR3 is TGTGCCAGCAGTTACGCGGGACAGGGAAAGACAGATACGCAGTATTTT. V is TRBV6-5 and J is TRBJ2-3; 9 bases are shared with TRBD1. Losses at the gene ends were 2 bases for V and 3 bases for J; bases not matched to a gene: 6. The CDR3 loop spans 16 amino acids. CDR1 and CDR2 (germline): MNHEY, SVGAGI.

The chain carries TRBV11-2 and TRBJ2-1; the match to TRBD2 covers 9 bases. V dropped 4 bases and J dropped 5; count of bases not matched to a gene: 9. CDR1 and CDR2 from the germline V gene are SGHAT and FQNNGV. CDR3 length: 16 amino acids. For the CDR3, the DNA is TGTGCCAGCAGCTCTCTAAGAAGCGGGAGGAACAATGAGCAGTTCTTC. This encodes CASSSLRSGRNNEQFF.